This entry lists 13 T cell receptor beta chains sequenced from one sample in a study of blood T cell repertoires in COVID-19. Produced via immunoSEQ multiplex PCR; TCRdb's table is partial and in-frame only. The table lists about 200,000 clones, approximately 88% of them singletons, with under 7% in the top ten. The material sequenced was peripheral blood. The source is a man aged 55 to 70 who had recovered from COVID-19.

This sequence joins TRBV9 and TRBJ2-5; the match to TRBD1 covers 8 bases. Germline loops: CDR1 SGDLS, CDR2 YYNGEE. The V gene end was trimmed by 4 bases and the J gene end by 4 bases; junction bases not matched to a gene: 9. The CDR3 consists of 15 residues. The CDR3 DNA reads as TGTGCCAGCAGCATCGGACGACAGGGGAGAGAGACCCAGTACTTC. It translates to CASSIGRQGRETQYF. Looking up the rest from reference TRBV9 and TRBJ2-5 gives the full variable domain: DSGVTQTPKHLITATGQRVTLRCSPRSGDLSVYWYQQSLDQGLQFLIQYYNGEERAKGNILERFSAQQFPDLHSELNLSSLELGDSALYFCASSIGRQGRETQYFGPGTRLLVL.

On this clone: Other nucleotide sequences in the sample specify the same CDR3. The V and J genes are TRBV5-1 and TRBJ2-7; 7 bases map to TRBD1. Germline V gene lookup returns CDR1 SGHRS and CDR2 YFSETQ. J lost 1 base, V lost 0 bases, and 1 base had no gene match. This CDR3 has 14 amino acids. In nucleotides, the CDR3 is TGCGCCAGCAGCTTGGGACAGGGTTCCTACGAGCAGTACTTC. This encodes CASSLGQGSYEQYF.

This rearrangement joins TRBV7-3 to TRBJ2-2; tentatively, D is TRBD1 (5 bases). In germline, CDR1 is SGHTA, CDR2 FQGTGA. The CDR3 sequence is 15 residues long. Trimming shortened V by 3 bases and J by 4 bases, and 12 bases separated the two germline ends. CDR3 sequence reads: CASSFEQASTGELFF. The CDR3 nucleotides are TGTGCCAGCAGCTTCGAACAGGCGAGCACCGGGGAGCTGTTTTTT.

This chain uses TRBV15 with TRBJ1-6; D not certain. The CDR3 runs to 15 residues. Trimming stripped 1 base from V and 2 bases from J, with 6 bases between. In germline, CDR1 is LNHNV, CDR2 YYDKDF (reference sequence). For the CDR3, the DNA is TGTGCCACCAGCAGAGGAACAACCTATAATTCACCCCTCCACTTT. It codes for CATSRGTTYNSPLHF.

In DNA, the CDR3 is TGTGCCAGCAGTTTAAACAGGGACGGCTACACCTTC. Translated: CASSLNRDGYTF. This chain uses TRBV28 with TRBJ1-2; D possibly corresponds to TRBD1 (6 bases). The V and J ends lost 2 bases and 8 bases respectively, with 9 bases between them. The CDR3 runs 12 residues. Germline CDR1 reads MDHEN; CDR2 reads SYDVKM.

This clone has only a few counts. The V call is TRBV24-1, the J call TRBJ1-5; tentatively, D is TRBD1 (5 bases). Trimming took 5 bases from V and 1 from J, leaving 8 bases between them. Germline CDR1 and CDR2: KGHDR and SFDVKD. CDR3 size: 14 residues. The CDR3 is CATSVRDSNQPQHF. For the CDR3, the DNA is TGTGCCACCAGTGTGCGGGACAGCAATCAGCCCCAGCATTTT.

The rearrangement uses TRBV5-6 and TRBJ2-4; D ambiguous. Per the germline V gene, CDR1 is SGHDT and CDR2 is YYEEEE. The CDR3 is 15 amino acids. V lost 0 bases, J lost 7 bases, and 14 bases lay in between. CDR3 residues: CASSLDGRWFNIQYF. The CDR3 nucleotides read TGTGCCAGCAGCTTGGACGGCAGGTGGTTTAACATTCAGTACTTC.

V and J are TRBV19 and TRBJ2-2; perhaps TRBD1 as D (6 bases). The CDR3 runs 16 residues. The ends were cut back, 3 bases at V and 3 bases at J, with 14 bases in the middle. Per germline, CDR1 LNHDA and CDR2 SQIVND (reference sequence). The CDR3 nucleotides read TGTGCCAGTAGTATGTCTGAGGACAGATACACCGGGGAGCTGTTTTTT. Its protein product is CASSMSEDRYTGELFF.

The chain couples TRBV10-3 to TRBJ2-3, with 10 bases aligning to TRBD2. This CDR3 contains 14 residues. V lost 8 bases to trimming and J lost 8 bases; unmatched junction nucleotides: 10. Germline assignment: CDR1 ENHRY and CDR2 SYGVKD. The CDR3, as DNA: TGTGCCATCGCGACTAGCGGGCCCCTGGGTACGCAGTATTTT. Translating it yields CAIATSGPLGTQYF.

This clone has a handful of counts. The chain recombines TRBV3-1 (or the pseudogene TRBV3-2) with TRBJ1-1; 7 positions agree with TRBD1. Germline CDR1 is LGHDT and CDR2 is YNNKEL (reference sequence). This CDR3 is 14 amino acids long. V trimming: 6 bases; J trimming: 3 bases; junction bases outside the gene matches: 7. CDR3 protein: CASRRQGIYTEAFF. CDR3 nucleotide sequence: TGTGCCAGCAGGCGACAGGGAATTTACACTGAAGCTTTCTTT.

The V and J genes are TRBV29-1 and TRBJ1-3; 8 bases match TRBD1. V lost 1 base, J lost 7 bases, and 6 bases stayed unmatched. The CDR3 consists of 14 residues. CDR1 is SQVTM and CDR2 is ANQGSEA in the germline V gene. The CDR3 reads CSVEARTGLNTIYF. The CDR3 DNA reads TGCAGCGTTGAAGCCCGGACAGGGCTTAACACCATATATTTT.

V gene TRBV15 combines with J gene TRBJ2-1, with 10 bases that match TRBD1. The V gene's germline CDR1 is LNHNV and CDR2 YYDKDF (reference sequence). CDR3 length: 17 residues. V lost 5 bases to trimming and J lost 4 bases; unmatched junction nucleotides: 11. CDR3 loop: CATSALTGTGEYNEQFF. CDR3 DNA sequence: TGTGCCACCAGCGCTCTTACCGGGACAGGGGAATACAATGAGCAGTTCTTC.

The chain couples TRBV2 to TRBJ1-1; 7 bases are shared with TRBD1. The CDR3 is made up of 13 amino acids. Germline trimming cut 6 bases from V and 7 bases from J; bases unmatched to any gene: 8. CDR1 and CDR2 (germline): SNHLY, FYNNEI. The CDR3 nucleotides are TGTGCCAGCAGCACGACAGGGCTCGGTGAAGCTTTCTTT. Translating gives CASSTTGLGEAFF.